This T cell receptor beta chain was observed in a study of T-cell reconstitution after alpha-beta-depleted transplantation in children. The CDR3 sequence is 12 residues long. V was trimmed by 4 bases and J by 0 bases, leaving 4 bases between them. CDR1 is SQVTM and CDR2 is ANQGSEA in the germline V gene. Study-level findings and limits: Several hundred expanded graft clones reportedly were the source of alpha-beta T cells about two months after transplant. For some patients, TCRbeta diversity was high at day 60 because of recipient T cells and thymic progenitors that survived. Newly generated T cells supplied most T-cell counts and diversity one year post-transplant.

This clonotype was counted many times. Its matching antigen is unknown. Researchers prepared the TCRbeta library using unique molecular identifiers, the study reports. TCRdb re-called the PCR reads through MiXCR, storing one row per CDR3 protein. Altogether some 600,000 distinct CDR3 sequences are present, 10% to 15% being singletons, with the ten largest covering around 2.2%. Sequencing was performed on PBMCs, mostly from graft donor cells, taken 360 days after TCRalphabeta/CD19-depleted stem cell transplant. The origin of this receptor is a male patient between 5 and 17 years old who had a stem cell transplant for acute myeloid leukemia, so the T cells may come from the graft donor. The chain uses TRBV29-1 and TRBJ2-1; D unresolved. The CDR3 DNA is TGCAGCGTTGGCAGCTCCTACAATGAGCAGTTCTTC. It specifies CSVGSSYNEQFF.